A single T cell receptor (beta chain) is shown here with its context. Which antigen it targets is not known. The sample holds no much larger clone one base away, and base qualities are not on file. In the prospective study, participants were roughly 18 to 89 years old, resided in approximately 22 geographic areas of the United States, and were enrolled through a virtual design. In the prospective study, participants were assigned to cohorts based on the clinical history participants reported in a screening survey and a study questionnaire. Recovered participants in ImmuneRACE Cohort 3 were defined as having two consecutive negative NP/OP PCR tests, clearance from a healthcare professional, or resolution of symptoms. In the prospective study, mobile phlebotomists collected whole blood, serum and a nasopharyngeal or oropharyngeal swab from each participant. Prospective study participants could optionally give additional blood draws and questionnaires over an approximately two-month period. Before DNA extraction, prospective study blood samples were shipped either frozen or at room temperature.

The data belong to a study of blood T cell repertoires in COVID-19 (TCRdb year 2020). In terms of the full investigation: Samples from collaborators originated in the United States, Italy and Spain and spanned both the acute and convalescent phases of COVID-19. The prospective study material was composed of cDNA or gDNA derived from T cells, B-cell-depleted T cells, or PBMCs. Subjects who had been exposed to COVID-19, were actively infected with it, or had recovered from it provided the deeply sampled blood TCRbeta repertoires that made up the dataset. The repertoires were released in a freely available public database intended as a resource for research on the immune response to SARS-CoV-2. Samples came from the ongoing ImmuneRACE study (first 160 participants) plus 1,254 subjects from 6 global collaborators. The sample metadata nearly always contained a de-identified subject ID, COVID-19 status, age in years and sex. Where available, HLA class I and class II types were taken from metadata supplied by the sample provider and were not determined by assay-based typing.

Beyond this particular receptor, the publication reports: Clinical and demographic metadata were provided uncurated, with the amount varying by source and participant.

TCRbeta CDR3 regions were amplified from genomic DNA using the immunoSEQ Assay, a bias-controlled multiplex PCR. As for the original processing: The number of nucleated cells in each sample was estimated by amplification of reference gene primers within the assay. To quantify the absolute abundance of each unique TCRbeta CDR3 rearrangement, sequence reads were collapsed and filtered. For each sample, productive Simpson clonality was calculated as the square root of Simpson's diversity index over productive rearrangements. In its TCRdb copy, this immuneACCESS table keeps in-frame sequences only and misses some clones. Where compared with another copy, unresolved V genes explain less than half of these, and the others have no known cause. V, J and clone size derive from that table, while D and trimming were established from the DNA sequence. The sample yields about 160,000 clones; around 82% were counted once. The leading ten clones occupy 4.5% to 7.5% of the sample.

The material sequenced was PBMCs or T cells enriched from blood (not recorded which). This TCR was sampled from a man aged 40-55 years who had recovered from COVID-19.

The CDR3 protein sequence reads: CASYHRGNTEAFF. The base sequence is TGTGCCAGCTACCACAGGGGGAACACTGAAGCTTTCTTT. Recombination connected TRBV6-5 to TRBJ1-1; 7 nucleotides in the junction match TRBD1. Reading the germline V gene gives CDR1 MNHEY and CDR2 SVGAGI. The V end gives up 8 bases and the J end 1 base, leaving 4 bases in the junction not matched to a gene. Reading from cysteine to phenylalanine, the CDR3 counts 13 amino acids. CDR3 DNA is the only sequence kept; it has 39 bases, read in frame from the first base.